The rows below give T cell receptor beta chains drawn from one sample of a study of cytomegalovirus exposure and HLA in healthy donors. Some clones are missing from TCRdb's copy, which holds only in-frame ones; the method was immunoSEQ multiplex PCR. Of more than 85,000 clones detected, roughly an eighth appear once; the ten largest clones hold more than 15%. The sequenced sample consisted of PBMCs. These receptors all stem from a middle-aged man in good health and CMV-seropositive. Each CDR3 is given with its conserved first and last residue. The size of a clone is reported for some rows only, either as once, few or many, or as a class for expanded clones.

CDR3,J,V,size
CASSLEPGSDYEQYF,TRBJ2-7,TRBV27,few
CASSFLQAATNEKLFF,TRBJ1-4,TRBV5-8,-
CASSSTSGSYEQYF,TRBJ2-7,TRBV4-3,-
CASSPQSRSTDTQYF,TRBJ2-3,TRBV4-1,-
CASSPVSGPETQYF,TRBJ2-5,TRBV5-1,few
CASSWRLAGGSGTDTQYF,TRBJ2-3,TRBV2,few
CASSPWDRGSFGKQYF,TRBJ2-7,TRBV5-6,few
CASSLGRLAENEQFF,TRBJ2-1,TRBV7-9,few
CASSSPDKQETQYF,TRBJ2-5,TRBV27,-
CASRGTVKTGELFF,TRBJ2-2,TRBV6-5,-
CASRRHENEKLFF,TRBJ1-4,TRBV5-1,few
CASSPPATSGRGTHEQYF,TRBJ2-7,TRBV5-4,few
CASGSTEAFF,TRBJ1-1,TRBV12-5,-
CASSLSDFGGNTDTQYF,TRBJ2-3,TRBV27,-
CASSQDLGRNTEAFF,TRBJ1-1,TRBV4-3,-
CASSLDLGGVGEQFF,TRBJ2-1,TRBV5-1,-
CASSDSLKRGSYNEQFF,TRBJ2-1,TRBV6-4,-
CASSLDGTVNEKLFF,TRBJ1-4,TRBV5-4,-